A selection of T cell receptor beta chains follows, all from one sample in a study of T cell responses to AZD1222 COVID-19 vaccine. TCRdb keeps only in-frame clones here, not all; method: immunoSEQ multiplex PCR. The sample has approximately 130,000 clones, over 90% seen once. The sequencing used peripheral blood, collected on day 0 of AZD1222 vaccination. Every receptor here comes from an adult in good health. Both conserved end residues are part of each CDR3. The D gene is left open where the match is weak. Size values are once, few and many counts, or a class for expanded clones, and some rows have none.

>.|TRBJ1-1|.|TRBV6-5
CASSPGGAAEAFF
TGTGCCAGCAGCCCCGGGGGGGCGGCGGAAGCTTTCTTT
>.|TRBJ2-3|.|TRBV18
CASSPGEPDTQYF
TGTGCCAGCTCACCCGGGGAGCCGGATACGCAGTATTTT
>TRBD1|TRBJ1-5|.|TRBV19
CASSPPRTGRQPQHF
TGTGCCAGTAGTCCACCGAGGACAGGGCGGCAGCCCCAGCATTTT
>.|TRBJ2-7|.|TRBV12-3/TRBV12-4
CASTAGTYEQYF
TGTGCCAGCACCGCCGGGACTTACGAGCAGTACTTC
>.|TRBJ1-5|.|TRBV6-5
CASSLKNSNQPQHF
TGTGCCAGCAGCTTAAAAAATAGCAATCAGCCCCAGCATTTT
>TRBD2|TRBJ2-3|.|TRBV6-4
CASSSTSGGSGRHTQYF
TGTGCCAGCAGCTCGACTAGCGGGGGGTCCGGCAGGCATACGCAGTATTTT
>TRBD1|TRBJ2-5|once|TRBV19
CASSAGGGILYETQYF
TGTGCCAGTAGCGCAGGGGGCGGTATTTTGTATGAGACCCAGTACTTC
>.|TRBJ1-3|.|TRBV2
CASSGAGRTIYF
TGTGCCAGCAGTGGTGCTGGTAGAACCATATATTTT
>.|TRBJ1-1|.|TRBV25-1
CASSDIGGSDTEAFF
TGTGCCAGCAGTGACATCGGGGGCAGTGACACTGAAGCTTTCTTT
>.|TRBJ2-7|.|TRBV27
CASSFRDAYEQYF
TGTGCCAGCAGTTTCCGGGACGCCTACGAGCAGTACTTC
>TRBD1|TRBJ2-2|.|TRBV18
CASSPEGQGATGELFF
TGTGCCAGCTCACCGGAGGGACAGGGGGCGACCGGGGAGCTGTTTTTT
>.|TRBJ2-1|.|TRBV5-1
CASSPDWGEQFF
TGCGCCAGCAGCCCTGACTGGGGTGAGCAGTTCTTC
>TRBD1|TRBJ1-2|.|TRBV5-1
CASSSDRANYGYTF
TGCGCCAGCAGCTCAGACAGGGCGAACTATGGCTACACCTTC
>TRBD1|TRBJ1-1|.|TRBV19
CASSITGGTEAFF
TGTGCCAGTAGTATCACAGGGGGCACTGAAGCTTTCTTT
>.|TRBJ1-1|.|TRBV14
CASSQDRYLNTEAFF
TGTGCCAGCAGCCAAGACCGATATCTGAACACTGAAGCTTTCTTT